This T cell receptor (beta chain) was identified in a study of blood T cell repertoires in COVID-19. Study summary: The cDNA or gDNA used as material had been derived from T cells, B-cell-depleted T cells, or PBMCs.

The V gene's germline CDR1 is SQVTM and CDR2 ANQGSEA. The CDR3 totals 12 residues. This clone was detected a few times. Per the authors' pipeline: Reference gene primer amplification in the assay estimated nucleated cell counts. Sequenced by immunoSEQ multiplex PCR; TCRdb stores in-frame clones only, minus some. That table gives V, J and clone size, and the DNA gave D and trimming. The data contain 200,000 to 300,000 clones, around 87% of them seen just once; the ten biggest clones take up roughly 5.6%. This TCR was recovered from a woman in her sixties with COVID-19, enrolled during active disease. V gene TRBV29-1 combines with J gene TRBJ2-5; D perhaps matches TRBD2 (7 bases). The sample taken for sequencing was peripheral blood. The CDR3 region is CTGRGAFGTQYF. DNA of the CDR3: TGCACAGGGAGGGGGGCCTTTGGGACCCAGTACTTC.